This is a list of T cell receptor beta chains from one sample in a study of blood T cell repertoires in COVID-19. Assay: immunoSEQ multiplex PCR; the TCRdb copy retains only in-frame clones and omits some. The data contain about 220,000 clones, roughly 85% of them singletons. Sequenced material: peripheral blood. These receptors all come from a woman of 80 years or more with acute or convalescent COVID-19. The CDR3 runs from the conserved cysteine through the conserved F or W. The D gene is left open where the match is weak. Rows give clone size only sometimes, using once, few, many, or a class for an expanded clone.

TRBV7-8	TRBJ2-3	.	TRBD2	CASSFQGLAGKLYTQYF	TGTGCCAGCAGCTTTCAGGGACTAGCGGGGAAGTTGTATACGCAGTATTTT
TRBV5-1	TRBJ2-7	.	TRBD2	CASSFSSGGSLVHSYEQYF	TGCGCCAGCAGTTTTTCTAGCGGGGGCTCTCTTGTTCACTCCTACGAGCAGTACTTC
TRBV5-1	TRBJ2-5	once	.	CASSLGSGQETQYF	TGCGCCAGCAGCTTGGGGTCGGGGCAAGAGACCCAGTACTTC
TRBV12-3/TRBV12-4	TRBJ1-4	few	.	CASRETVEKLFF	TGTGCCAGCAGGGAGACGGTAGAAAAACTGTTTTTT
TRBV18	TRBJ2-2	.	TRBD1	CASSPDRRNTGELFF	TGTGCCAGCTCACCGGACAGGAGGAACACCGGGGAGCTGTTTTTT
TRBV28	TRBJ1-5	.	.	CAQQRVNQPQHF	TGTGCCCAGCAGCGGGTCAATCAGCCCCAGCATTTT
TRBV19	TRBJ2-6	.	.	CASKDRPGANVLTF	TGTGCCAGTAAGGACAGACCTGGGGCCAACGTCCTGACTTTC
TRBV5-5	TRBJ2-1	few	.	CASSLDPASEQFF	TGTGCCAGCAGCTTGGACCCCGCCAGTGAGCAGTTCTTC
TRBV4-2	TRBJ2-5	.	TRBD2	CASSQEAGGAQETQYF	TGTGCCAGCAGCCAAGAAGCGGGGGGGGCCCAAGAGACCCAGTACTTC
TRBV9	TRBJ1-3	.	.	CASSAGTGNTIYF	TGTGCCAGCAGCGCCGGGACTGGAAACACCATATATTTT
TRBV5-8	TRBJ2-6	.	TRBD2	CAVVPGGVSGANVLTF	TGTGCCGTCGTTCCGGGAGGGGTCTCTGGGGCCAACGTCCTGACTTTC
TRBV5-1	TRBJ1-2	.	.	CASSPVLGQNYGYTF	TGCGCCAGCAGCCCAGTGCTAGGACAGAACTATGGCTACACCTTC
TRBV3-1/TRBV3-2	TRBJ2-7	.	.	CASSQERGEQYF	TGTGCCAGCAGCCAAGAACGGGGCGAGCAGTACTTC
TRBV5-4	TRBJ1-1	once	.	CASSTGLPNTEAFF	TGTGCCAGCAGCACGGGACTGCCGAACACTGAAGCTTTCTTT
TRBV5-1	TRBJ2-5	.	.	CASRRTGGETQYF	TGCGCCAGCAGGAGGACAGGAGGGGAGACCCAGTACTTC
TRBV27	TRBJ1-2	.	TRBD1	CASSPSDRIDWGYTF	TGTGCCAGCAGTCCCTCGGACAGGATCGATTGGGGCTACACCTTC
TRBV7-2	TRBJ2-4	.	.	CASSLDRLAKNIQYF	TGTGCCAGCAGCCTCGACAGGCTAGCCAAAAACATTCAGTACTTC
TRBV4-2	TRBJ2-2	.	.	CASSQRGGGNTGELFF	TGTGCCAGCAGCCAAAGGGGGGGCGGGAACACCGGGGAGCTGTTTTTT
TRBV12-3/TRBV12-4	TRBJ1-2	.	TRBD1	CASRGTGSYGYTF	TGTGCCAGCAGAGGGACAGGTTCCTATGGCTACACCTTC
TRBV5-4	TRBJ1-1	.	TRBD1	CASSLAGTGAMNTEAFF	TGTGCCAGCAGCCTGGCCGGGACAGGGGCTATGAACACTGAAGCTTTCTTT
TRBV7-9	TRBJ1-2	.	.	CASSLGRVLNYGYTF	TGTGCCAGCAGCTTAGGACGGGTGCTGAACTATGGCTACACCTTC
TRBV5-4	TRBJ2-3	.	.	CASSKRGGTDTQYF	TGTGCCAGCAGCAAACGCGGGGGCACAGATACGCAGTATTTT
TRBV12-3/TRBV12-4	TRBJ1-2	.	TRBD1	CVSRGQNNYGYTF	TGTGTCTCGAGGGGACAGAATAACTATGGCTACACCTTC
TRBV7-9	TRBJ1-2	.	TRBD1	CASSPTGIDGYTF	TGTGCCAGCAGCCCGACAGGGATTGATGGCTACACCTTC
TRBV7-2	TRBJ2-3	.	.	CASSPSRGDTDTQYF	TGTGCCAGCAGCCCAAGCAGGGGCGATACAGATACGCAGTATTTT
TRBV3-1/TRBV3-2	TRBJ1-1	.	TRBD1	CASSNRQGANTEAFF	TGTGCCAGCAGCAACAGACAGGGCGCGAACACTGAAGCTTTCTTT
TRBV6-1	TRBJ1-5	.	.	CASSDKPQPQHF	TGTGCCAGCAGTGACAAGCCTCAGCCCCAGCATTTT
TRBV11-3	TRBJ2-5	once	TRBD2	CASSFSGGFQETQYF	TGTGCCAGCAGCTTTAGCGGGGGGTTCCAAGAGACCCAGTACTTC
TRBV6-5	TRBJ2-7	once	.	CASSYTGRSYEQYF	TGTGCCAGCAGTTATACGGGGAGGTCCTACGAGCAGTACTTC
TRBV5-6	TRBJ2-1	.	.	CASSFGAAQFF	TGTGCCAGCAGCTTTGGGGCAGCGCAGTTCTTC
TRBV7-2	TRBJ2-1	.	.	CASSLVLGPNNEQFF	TGTGCCAGCAGCTTAGTGCTGGGGCCGAACAATGAGCAGTTCTTC
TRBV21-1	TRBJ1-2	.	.	CASSNSGRGPHTF	TGTGCCAGCAGCAACTCGGGGAGGGGTCCCCACACCTTC
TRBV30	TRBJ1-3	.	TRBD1	CAWSVTGGRTDTIYF	TGTGCCTGGAGTGTAACAGGGGGCCGGACAGACACCATATATTTT
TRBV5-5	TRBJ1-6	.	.	CASSLNWSGGEINSPLHF	TGTGCCAGCAGCCTGAACTGGTCGGGGGGTGAAATTAATTCACCCCTCCACTTT
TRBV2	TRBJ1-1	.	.	CASLSAGNTEAFF	TGTGCCAGCCTTTCAGCAGGGAACACTGAAGCTTTCTTT
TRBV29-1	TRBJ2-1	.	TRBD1	CSGTGSHEQFF	TGCAGCGGGACAGGGTCGCATGAGCAGTTCTTC
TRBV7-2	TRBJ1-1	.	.	CASRPGGPVNTEAFF	TGTGCCAGCAGACCAGGTGGGCCAGTGAACACTGAAGCTTTCTTT
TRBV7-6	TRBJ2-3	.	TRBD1	CASSYGTGETDTQYF	TGTGCCAGCAGCTACGGGACAGGGGAAACAGATACGCAGTATTTT
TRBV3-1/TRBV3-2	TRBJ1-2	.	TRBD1	CASSRLTGYYGYTF	TGTGCCAGCAGCCGCCTGACAGGGTACTATGGCTACACCTTC
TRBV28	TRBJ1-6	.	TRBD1	CASSLTGGHSPLHF	TGTGCCAGCAGCCTGACAGGGGGCCATTCACCCCTCCACTTT
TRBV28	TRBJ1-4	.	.	CASTMTGPGREKLFF	TGTGCCAGCACCATGACAGGACCCGGGCGCGAAAAACTGTTTTTT
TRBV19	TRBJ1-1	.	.	CASAFGGDTEAFF	TGTGCCAGTGCCTTTGGGGGGGACACTGAAGCTTTCTTT
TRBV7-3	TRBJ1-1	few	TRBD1	CASSFDLTGISEAFF	TGTGCCAGCAGCTTCGACCTGACAGGGATTAGTGAAGCTTTCTTT
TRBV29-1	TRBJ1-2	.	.	CSVEDQGAGYTF	TGCAGCGTTGAAGATCAAGGGGCTGGCTACACCTTC
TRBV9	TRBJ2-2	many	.	CASSLEGVGELFF	TGTGCCAGCAGCCTCGAGGGTGTCGGGGAGCTGTTTTTT
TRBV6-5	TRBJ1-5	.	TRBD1	CASSYSQGVMSQHF	TGTGCCAGCAGTTACTCACAGGGGGTGATGTCCCAGCATTTT
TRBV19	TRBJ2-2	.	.	CASSRFGERSTGELFF	TGTGCCAGTAGTAGGTTCGGGGAGCGCAGCACCGGGGAGCTGTTTTTT
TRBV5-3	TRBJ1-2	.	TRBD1	CARSYLSCRGRLFNYGYTF	TGTGCCAGAAGCTACTTGTCTTGCAGGGGGCGGCTTTTTAACTATGGCTACACCTTC
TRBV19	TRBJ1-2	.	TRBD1	CASIPNRDRYYGYTF	TGTGCCAGTATCCCAAACCGGGACAGATACTATGGCTACACCTTC